One sample yielded the 25 T cell receptor beta chains listed below, sequenced in a study of OX40 agonist ivuxolimab in advanced cancers. TCRdb's table, derived via immunoSEQ multiplex PCR, lists solely in-frame clones and lacks some. The sample carries around 40,000 clones, less than 90% recorded once. This specimen was CD4+ or CD8+ T cells sorted from blood, taken in a trial of the OX40 agonist ivuxolimab. Receptor source: an adult with an advanced solid tumor such as melanoma, head and neck, liver or kidney cancer.

The chain employs TRBV11-2 and TRBJ2-3, with 8 bases matching TRBD2. The CDR3 extends over 17 amino acids. With V trimmed by 1 base and J by 2 bases, 8 bases remained unmatched. The V gene's germline CDR1 is SGHAT and CDR2 FQNNGV. The CDR3 spells CASSLGPNGGATDTQYF. The DNA for the CDR3 is TGTGCCAGCAGCTTAGGGCCGAACGGGGGGGCCACAGATACGCAGTATTTT.

This clone was seen only once. This rearrangement joins TRBV2 to TRBJ2-3; D gene ambiguous. The CDR3 length is 12 residues. CDR1 SNHLY and CDR2 FYNNEI come from the germline V gene. V was trimmed by 7 bases and J by 3 bases, leaving 8 bases between them. The DNA for the CDR3 is TGTGCCAGCAAATGGGAAACAGATACGCAGTATTTT. It encodes CASKWETDTQYF.

The rearrangement uses TRBV7-3 and TRBJ2-2, with D tentatively TRBD1 (5 bases). Germline lookup yields CDR1 SGHTA and CDR2 FQGTGA. Deletions cut 5 bases from V and 0 bases from J, with 10 bases between. There are 15 residues in the CDR3. The CDR3 DNA reads TGTGCCAGCAGCCAAGGGGCAGCGAACACCGGGGAGCTGTTTTTT. This codes for CASSQGAANTGELFF.

The CDR3: CASSRLELASGELFF. In nucleotides, the CDR3 is TGTGCCAGCAGCCGACTAGAGTTAGCGTCCGGGGAGCTGTTTTTT. The V call is TRBV11-3, the J call TRBJ2-2; D perhaps matches TRBD2 (6 bases). Trimming pared 5 bases from V and 6 bases from J, leaving 16 bases between. The CDR3 sequence is 15 residues long. Germline lookup yields CDR1 SGHNT and CDR2 YENEEA.

The chain joins TRBV21-1 to TRBJ1-2. TRBV21-1 is classified as a pseudogene. The CDR3 extends over 17 amino acids. CDR3 bases: TGTGCCAGCAGCAAAGAGGCCCACAATTCGATTAACTATGGCTACACCTTC. Protein product: CASSKEAHNSINYGYTF.

The rearrangement uses TRBV6-1 and TRBJ1-2; perhaps TRBD1 as D (6 bases). CDR1 is MNHNS and CDR2 is SASEGT in the germline V gene. CDR3 size: 13 residues. V lost 11 bases, J lost 5 bases, and 18 bases lay in between. CDR3 region: CAGNGGERYGYTF. The CDR3 coding sequence is TGTGCCGGAAATGGGGGCGAGAGGTATGGCTACACCTTC.

This sequence joins TRBV4-1 and TRBJ2-3, with TRBD1 matching 7 bases. Germline CDR1 and CDR2: MGHRA and YSYEKL. J gave up 3 bases and V 0 bases, and 9 bases lay outside the gene matches. The CDR3 sequence is 17 residues long. CDR3 amino acids: CASSQDPTGVYTDTQYF. CDR3 coding DNA: TGCGCCAGCAGCCAAGACCCCACAGGGGTCTATACAGATACGCAGTATTTT.

The gene calls are TRBV6-1 and TRBJ2-7; TRBD1 is a possible D gene (5 bases). V was cut by 3 bases and J by 7 bases, with 13 bases left in between. The CDR3 has 13 amino acids. The germline gives CDR1 MNHNS, CDR2 SASEGT. The CDR3 bases are TGTGCCAGCAGTGATCGGTCAGGGTTGGAGCAGTACTTC. It specifies CASSDRSGLEQYF.

The chain couples TRBV5-4 to TRBJ1-2; D is possibly TRBD1 (6 bases). The CDR3 has 14 amino acids. Trimming removed 4 bases from V and 2 bases from J, with 12 bases in between. Germline CDR1 is SGHNT and CDR2 is YYREEE (reference sequence). The CDR3 loop is CASSRGSENYGYTF. CDR3 DNA: TGTGCCAGCAGCAGGGGGAGTGAGAACTATGGCTACACCTTC.

The chain employs TRBV9 and TRBJ2-3; D unclear. CDR1 and CDR2 (germline): SGDLS, YYNGEE. V lost 0 bases, J lost 6 bases, and 11 bases lay in between. CDR3 length equals 14 residues. The CDR3 loop is CASSVEGIGDTQYF. The DNA for the CDR3 is TGTGCCAGCAGCGTAGAAGGGATTGGGGATACGCAGTATTTT.

CDR3 in amino acids: CASSTPGRDTQYF. CDR3 nucleotide sequence: TGTGCCAGCAGCACACCCGGGAGAGATACGCAGTATTTT. The chain carries TRBV7-9 and TRBJ2-3; perhaps TRBD2 as D (6 bases). Trimming took off 5 bases at V and 5 bases at J, with 11 bases between the two ends. There are 13 residues in the CDR3. Germline V gives CDR1 SEHNR, CDR2 FQNEAQ (reference sequence). Full variable domain (rest looked up from reference TRBV7-9 and TRBJ2-3): DTGVSQNPRHKITKRGQNVTFRCDPISEHNRLYWYRQTLGQGPEFLTYFQNEAQLEKSRLLSDRFSAERPKGSFSTLEIQRTEQGDSAMYLCASSTPGRDTQYFGPGTRLTVL.

The rearrangement uses TRBV7-6 and TRBJ2-1, with 13 bases lining up with TRBD2. Germline V gives CDR1 SGHVS, CDR2 FNYEAQ. V lost 5 bases and J lost 6; bases outside the gene matches: 7. The CDR3 loop spans 16 amino acids. In nucleotides, the CDR3 is TGTGCCAGCAGCCCGCGGACTAGCGGGAGATTCAATGAGCAGTTCTTC. Translated, it gives CASSPRTSGRFNEQFF.

The CDR3 sequence: CASRVTGRGQETQYF. CDR3 DNA sequence: TGTGCCAGCAGAGTTACGGGCAGGGGACAAGAGACCCAGTACTTC. V gene TRBV6-5 combines with J gene TRBJ2-5; D is perhaps TRBD1 (6 bases). There are 15 residues in the CDR3. CDR1 MNHEY and CDR2 SVGAGI come from the germline V gene. Trimming pared 6 bases from V and 2 bases from J, leaving 16 bases between.

A few counts support this clone. The chain couples TRBV7-2 to TRBJ1-2; D perhaps matches TRBD1 (6 bases). The germline V gene has CDR1 SGHTA and CDR2 FQGNSA. V was clipped by 1 base and J by 8 bases, with 20 bases between them. This CDR3 contains 16 residues. CDR3 loop: CASSLGLTGRGEGYTF. CDR3 sequence (DNA): TGTGCCAGCAGCTTAGGTCTCACGGGCAGGGGAGAAGGCTACACCTTC.

The J gene is TRBJ1-2, the V gene TRBV2; unclear D gene. Germline V gene data show CDR1 as SNHLY and CDR2 as FYNNEI. V gave up 6 bases and J gave up 3 bases, with 14 bases separating them. This CDR3 spans 14 amino acids. CDR3 coding DNA: TGTGCCAGCAGCGAAAGGGCGGTCGACTATGGCTACACCTTC. Translated, it gives CASSERAVDYGYTF.

The rearrangement joins TRBV5-1 to TRBJ2-3; D ambiguous. The V end was cut by 1 base, the J end by 0 bases, with 6 bases between. CDR1 is SGHRS and CDR2 is YFSETQ in the germline V gene. The CDR3 consists of 14 residues. DNA of the CDR3: TGCGCCAGCAGCTTGTGGATGAGCACAGATACGCAGTATTTT. Protein sequence: CASSLWMSTDTQYF.

The chain couples TRBV19 to TRBJ2-4; TRBD1 aligns across 7 bases. Germline V gene data show CDR1 as LNHDA and CDR2 as SQIVND (reference sequence). The CDR3 is 13 amino acids. The ends lost 8 bases at V and 0 bases at J; junction bases unmatched: 1. The CDR3 DNA reads as TGTGCCAGTCGGGACAGAGCCAAAAACATTCAGTACTTC. Its translation: CASRDRAKNIQYF.

This clone was seen a few times. The chain links TRBV27 to TRBJ1-1; unclear D gene. V lost 6 bases, J lost 7 bases, and 21 bases lay in between. Per germline, CDR1 MNHEY and CDR2 SMNVEV (reference sequence). The CDR3 length is 15 residues. CDR3 DNA: TGTGCCAGCAGCCTATCCGGACCCTGGGAAGGTGAAGCTTTCTTT. It yields the protein CASSLSGPWEGEAFF.

The chain combines TRBV2 with TRBJ1-1; D gene uncertain. Germline V lookup: CDR1 SNHLY, CDR2 FYNNEI. This CDR3 region has 14 residues. The V end was cut by 8 bases, the J end by 1 base, with 14 bases between. Here the CDR3 DNA reads TGTGCCAGCTCAGTTACCAAGGGGAACACTGAAGCTTTCTTT. It encodes CASSVTKGNTEAFF.

The genes are TRBV2 and TRBJ2-7, with 10 bases fitting TRBD2. The CDR3 consists of 15 residues. V gave up 3 bases and J gave up 5 bases; unmatched junction bases: 7. The V gene's germline CDR1 is SNHLY and CDR2 FYNNEI. This CDR3 is CASSEEVAGGNEQYF. The CDR3, as DNA: TGTGCCAGCAGTGAGGAGGTAGCGGGAGGTAACGAGCAGTACTTC.

The chain employs TRBV28 and TRBJ1-1; TRBD1 is a possible D gene (6 bases). Deletions cut 6 bases from V and 0 bases from J, with 11 bases between. CDR1 is MDHEN and CDR2 is SYDVKM in the germline V gene. The CDR3 runs 14 residues. CDR3 sequence (DNA): TGTGCCAGCAGGCCGGGACAACTGAACACTGAAGCTTTCTTT. Its translation is CASRPGQLNTEAFF.

The V and J genes are TRBV7-9 and TRBJ1-1; D possibly corresponds to TRBD1 (6 bases). CDR3 length: 13 amino acids. The V gene's germline CDR1 is SEHNR and CDR2 FQNEAQ (reference sequence). Trimming took 8 bases from V and 4 from J, leaving 14 bases between them. The chain's CDR3 is CASHRQEFTEAFF. CDR3 sequence (DNA): TGTGCCAGCCACCGACAGGAGTTCACTGAAGCTTTCTTT.

The rearrangement links TRBV6-6 to TRBJ1-4; D is perhaps TRBD1 (5 bases). The germline V and J ends were trimmed by 8 bases and 5 bases, with 12 bases remaining between them. Germline V gene sequence: CDR1 MNHNY, CDR2 SVGAGI (reference sequence). CDR3 length: 13 residues. CDR3 amino acids: CASGRTYNEKLFF. DNA for the CDR3: TGTGCCAGCGGCAGGACATACAATGAAAAACTGTTTTTT.

The V call is TRBV19, the J call TRBJ2-3; 8 bases align to TRBD2. From germline, CDR1 is LNHDA and CDR2 SQIVND (reference sequence). The V and J ends lost 5 bases and 2 bases, in that order; junction bases with no gene match: 9. CDR3 length equals 16 residues. CDR3 coding DNA: TGTGCCAGTAGTCCGAGGCTAGCGGGTGTCACAGATACGCAGTATTTT. Translated: CASSPRLAGVTDTQYF.

The chain uses TRBV5-1 and TRBJ2-7, with D possibly being TRBD1 or TRBD2 (5 bases each). Germline V gives CDR1 SGHRS, CDR2 YFSETQ. The CDR3 covers 14 residues. The V gene lost 4 bases and the J gene lost 3 bases, with 14 bases spanning the gap. CDR3 sequence (DNA): TGCGCCAGCAGCGTGGGACCCGCAGGCTACGAGCAGTACTTC. Its protein is CASSVGPAGYEQYF.